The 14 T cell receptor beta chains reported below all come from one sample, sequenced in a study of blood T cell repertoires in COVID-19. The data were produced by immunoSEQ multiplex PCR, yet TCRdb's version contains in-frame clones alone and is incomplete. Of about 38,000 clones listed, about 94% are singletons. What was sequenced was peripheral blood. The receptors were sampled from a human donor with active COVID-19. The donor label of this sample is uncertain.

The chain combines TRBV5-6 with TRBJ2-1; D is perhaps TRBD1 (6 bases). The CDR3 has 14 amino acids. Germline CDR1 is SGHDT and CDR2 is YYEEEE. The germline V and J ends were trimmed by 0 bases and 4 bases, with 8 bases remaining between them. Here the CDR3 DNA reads TGTGCCAGCAGCTTGGGACAGGCTTACAATGAGCAGTTCTTC. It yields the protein CASSLGQAYNEQFF. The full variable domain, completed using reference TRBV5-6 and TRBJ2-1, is DAGVTQSPTHLIKTRGQQVTLRCSPKSGHDTVSWYQQALGQGPQFIFQYYEEEERQRGNFPDRFSGHQFPNYSSELNVNALLLGDSALYLCASSLGQAYNEQFFGPGTRLTVL.

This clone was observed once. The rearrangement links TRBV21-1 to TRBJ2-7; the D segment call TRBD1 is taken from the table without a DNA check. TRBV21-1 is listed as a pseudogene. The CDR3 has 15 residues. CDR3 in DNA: TGTGCCAGCAGCGGTGGACAGGTGAATCCCTACGAGCAGTACTTC. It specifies CASSGGQVNPYEQYF.

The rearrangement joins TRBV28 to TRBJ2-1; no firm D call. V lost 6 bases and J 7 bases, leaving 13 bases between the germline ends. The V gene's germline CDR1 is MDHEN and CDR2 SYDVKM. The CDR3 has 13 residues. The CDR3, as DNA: TGTGCCAGCAGCCCTAGGCTTAGGAATGAGCAGTTCTTC. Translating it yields CASSPRLRNEQFF.

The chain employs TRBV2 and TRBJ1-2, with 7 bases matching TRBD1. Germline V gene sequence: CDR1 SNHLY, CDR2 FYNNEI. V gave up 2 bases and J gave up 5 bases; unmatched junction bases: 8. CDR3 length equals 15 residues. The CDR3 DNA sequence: TGTGCCAGCAGTGAACCCGCGACAGGGCTTTATGGCTACACCTTC. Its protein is CASSEPATGLYGYTF.

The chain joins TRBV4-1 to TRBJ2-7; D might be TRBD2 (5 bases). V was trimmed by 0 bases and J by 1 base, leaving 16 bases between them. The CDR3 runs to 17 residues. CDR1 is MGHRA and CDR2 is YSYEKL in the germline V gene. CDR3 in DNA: TGCGCCAGCAGCCAAGATGGCATACTAGAATCGTCCTACGAGCAGTACTTC. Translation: CASSQDGILESSYEQYF.

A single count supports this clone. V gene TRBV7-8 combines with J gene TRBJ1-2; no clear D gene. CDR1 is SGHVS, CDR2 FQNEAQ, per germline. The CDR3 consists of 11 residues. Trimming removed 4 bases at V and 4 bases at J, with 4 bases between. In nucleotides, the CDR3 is TGTGCCAGCAGCTCGAGCTATGGCTACACCTTC. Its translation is CASSSSYGYTF. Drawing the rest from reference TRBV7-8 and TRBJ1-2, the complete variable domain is GAGVSQSPRYKVAKRGQDVALRCDPISGHVSLFWYQQALGQGPEFLTYFQNEAQLDKSGLPSDRFFAERPEGSVSTLKIQRTQQEDSAVYLCASSSSYGYTFGSGTRLTVV.

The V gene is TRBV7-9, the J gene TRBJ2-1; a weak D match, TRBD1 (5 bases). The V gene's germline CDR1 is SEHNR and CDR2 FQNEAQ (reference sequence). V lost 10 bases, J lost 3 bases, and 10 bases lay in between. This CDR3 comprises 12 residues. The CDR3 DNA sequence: TGTGCCAATCAAAGGGGCTACAATGAGCAGTTCTTC. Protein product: CANQRGYNEQFF.

The CDR3 spells CASTRGSPDTQYF. The DNA of the CDR3 is TGTGCCAGCACCCGTGGGAGTCCAGATACGCAGTATTTT. The gene calls are TRBV7-9 and TRBJ2-3, with D perhaps TRBD2 (5 bases). Germline CDR1 reads SEHNR; CDR2 reads FQNEAQ (reference sequence). Trimming stripped 7 bases from V and 4 bases from J, with 12 bases between. This CDR3 region has 13 residues.

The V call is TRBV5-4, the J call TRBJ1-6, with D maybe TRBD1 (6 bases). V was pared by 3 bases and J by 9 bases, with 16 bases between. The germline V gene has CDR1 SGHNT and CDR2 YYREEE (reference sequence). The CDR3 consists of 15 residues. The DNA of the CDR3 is TGTGCCAGCAGCTCGTCCGGGACATTCAGTTCACCCCTCCACTTT. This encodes CASSSSGTFSSPLHF.

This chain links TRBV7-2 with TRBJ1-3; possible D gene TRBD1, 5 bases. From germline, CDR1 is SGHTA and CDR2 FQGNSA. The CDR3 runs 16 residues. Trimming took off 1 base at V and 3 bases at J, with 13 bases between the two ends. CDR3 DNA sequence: TGTGCCAGCAGCTTAGGGGGGGGAGGCTTTGGAAACACCATATATTTT. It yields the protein CASSLGGGGFGNTIYF.

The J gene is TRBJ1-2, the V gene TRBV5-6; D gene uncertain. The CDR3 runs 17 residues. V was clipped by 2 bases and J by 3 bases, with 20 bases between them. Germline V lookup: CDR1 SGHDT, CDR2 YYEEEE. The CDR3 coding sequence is TGTGCCAGCAGCTTTGGCACAGTGACGACCCCGGACTATGGCTACACCTTC. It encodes CASSFGTVTTPDYGYTF.

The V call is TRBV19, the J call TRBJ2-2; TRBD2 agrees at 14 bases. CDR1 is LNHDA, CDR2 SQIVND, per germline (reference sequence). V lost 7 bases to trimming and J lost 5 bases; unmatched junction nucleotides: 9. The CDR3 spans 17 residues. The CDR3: CASTKGLAGEKTGELFF. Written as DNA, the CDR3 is TGTGCCAGTACCAAGGGACTAGCGGGAGAAAAAACCGGGGAGCTGTTTTTT. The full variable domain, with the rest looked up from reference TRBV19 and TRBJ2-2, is DGGITQSPKYLFRKEGQNVTLSCEQNLNHDAMYWYRQDPGQGLRLIYYSQIVNDFQKGDIAEGYSVSREKKESFPLTVTSAQKNPTAFYLCASTKGLAGEKTGELFFGEGSRLTVL.

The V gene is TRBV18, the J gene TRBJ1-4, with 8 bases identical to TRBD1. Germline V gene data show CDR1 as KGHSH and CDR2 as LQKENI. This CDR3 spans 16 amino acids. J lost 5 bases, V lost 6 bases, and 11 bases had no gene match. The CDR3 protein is CASSSGQGASNEKLFF. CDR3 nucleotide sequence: TGTGCCAGCTCCTCCGGACAGGGCGCTTCGAATGAAAAACTGTTTTTT.

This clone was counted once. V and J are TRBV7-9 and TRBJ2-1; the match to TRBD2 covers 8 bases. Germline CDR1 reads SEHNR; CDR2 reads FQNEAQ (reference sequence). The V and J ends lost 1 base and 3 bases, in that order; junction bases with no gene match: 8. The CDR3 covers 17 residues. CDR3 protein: CASSLGSPGGDYNEQFF. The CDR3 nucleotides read TGTGCCAGCAGCTTAGGGTCTCCGGGAGGGGACTACAATGAGCAGTTCTTC.